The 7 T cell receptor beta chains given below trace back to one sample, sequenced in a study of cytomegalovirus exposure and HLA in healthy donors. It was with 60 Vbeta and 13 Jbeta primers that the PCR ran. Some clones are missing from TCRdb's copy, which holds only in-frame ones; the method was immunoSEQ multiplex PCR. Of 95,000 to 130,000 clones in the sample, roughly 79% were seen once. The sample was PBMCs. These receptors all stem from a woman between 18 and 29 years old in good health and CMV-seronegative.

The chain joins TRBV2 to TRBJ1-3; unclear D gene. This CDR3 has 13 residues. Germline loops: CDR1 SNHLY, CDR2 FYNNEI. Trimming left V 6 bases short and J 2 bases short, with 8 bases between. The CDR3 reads CASRVAAGNTIYF. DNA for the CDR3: TGTGCCAGCAGGGTGGCCGCTGGAAACACCATATATTTT.

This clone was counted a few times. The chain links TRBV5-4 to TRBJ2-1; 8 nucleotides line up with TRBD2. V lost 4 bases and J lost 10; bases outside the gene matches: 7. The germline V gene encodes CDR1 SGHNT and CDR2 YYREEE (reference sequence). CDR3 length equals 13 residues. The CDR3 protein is CASSPPAGGEQFF. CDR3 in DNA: TGTGCCAGCAGCCCGCCGGCGGGGGGAGAGCAGTTCTTC.

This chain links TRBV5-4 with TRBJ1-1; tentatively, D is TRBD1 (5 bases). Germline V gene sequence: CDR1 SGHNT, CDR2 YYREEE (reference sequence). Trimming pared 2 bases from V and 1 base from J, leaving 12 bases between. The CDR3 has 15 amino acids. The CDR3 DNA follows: TGTGCCAGCAGCTTCGGGGGAGGGGCGAACACTGAAGCTTTCTTT. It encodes CASSFGGGANTEAFF. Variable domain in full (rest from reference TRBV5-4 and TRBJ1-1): ETGVTQSPTHLIKTRGQQVTLRCSSQSGHNTVSWYQQALGQGPQFIFQYYREEENGRGNFPPRFSGLQFPNYSSELNVNALELDDSALYLCASSFGGGANTEAFFGQGTRLTVV.

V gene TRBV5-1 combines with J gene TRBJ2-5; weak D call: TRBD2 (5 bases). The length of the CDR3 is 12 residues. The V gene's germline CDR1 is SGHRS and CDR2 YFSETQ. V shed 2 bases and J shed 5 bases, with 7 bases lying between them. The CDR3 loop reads CASSFPGETQYF. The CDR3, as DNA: TGCGCCAGCAGCTTCCCGGGGGAGACCCAGTACTTC.

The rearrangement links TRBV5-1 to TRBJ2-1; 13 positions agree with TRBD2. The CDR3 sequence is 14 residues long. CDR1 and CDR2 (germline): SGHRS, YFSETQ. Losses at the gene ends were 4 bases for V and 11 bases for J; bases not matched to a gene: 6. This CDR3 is CASSEGLAGQKQFF. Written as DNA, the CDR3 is TGCGCCAGCAGCGAGGGACTAGCGGGGCAGAAGCAGTTCTTC.

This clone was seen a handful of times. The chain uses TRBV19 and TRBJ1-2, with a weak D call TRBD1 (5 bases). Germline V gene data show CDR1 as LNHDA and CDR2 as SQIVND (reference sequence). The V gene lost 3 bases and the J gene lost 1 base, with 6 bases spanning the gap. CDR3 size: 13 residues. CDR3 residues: CASSIRVNYGYTF. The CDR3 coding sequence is TGTGCCAGTAGTATCAGGGTTAACTATGGCTACACCTTC.

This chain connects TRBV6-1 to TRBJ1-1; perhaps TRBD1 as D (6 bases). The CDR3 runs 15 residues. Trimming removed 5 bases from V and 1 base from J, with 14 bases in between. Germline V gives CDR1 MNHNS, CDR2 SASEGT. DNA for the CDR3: TGTGCCAGCAGTTTGACCTCACAGGGGAACACTGAAGCTTTCTTT. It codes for CASSLTSQGNTEAFF.